This TCR beta chain was recovered during a study of T cell responses to AZD1222 COVID-19 vaccine. In the study overall: Second-dose intervals of approximately 4 or approximately 12 weeks were pooled.

The study's findings and limits: Females made up more of the donors, who were largely white British, and clonal diversity may have come out too low.

This clone showed up just once. The antigen is not known. The CDR3 contains 14 residues. V lost 5 bases and J 6 bases, leaving 11 bases between the germline ends. Germline values: CDR1 MDHEN, CDR2 SYDVKM. Clones were sequenced by immunoSEQ multiplex PCR, and TCRdb holds only the in-frame ones, with some missing. The data contain approximately 190,000 clones, 94% of them singletons. The chain employs TRBV28 and TRBJ1-6; D is ambiguous. The receptor was derived from an adult in good health. The sequencing used peripheral blood, collected on day 0 of AZD1222 vaccination. The CDR3 loop is CASSVQALNSPLHF. The DNA for the CDR3 is TGTGCCAGCAGTGTCCAGGCTCTTAATTCACCCCTCCACTTT.